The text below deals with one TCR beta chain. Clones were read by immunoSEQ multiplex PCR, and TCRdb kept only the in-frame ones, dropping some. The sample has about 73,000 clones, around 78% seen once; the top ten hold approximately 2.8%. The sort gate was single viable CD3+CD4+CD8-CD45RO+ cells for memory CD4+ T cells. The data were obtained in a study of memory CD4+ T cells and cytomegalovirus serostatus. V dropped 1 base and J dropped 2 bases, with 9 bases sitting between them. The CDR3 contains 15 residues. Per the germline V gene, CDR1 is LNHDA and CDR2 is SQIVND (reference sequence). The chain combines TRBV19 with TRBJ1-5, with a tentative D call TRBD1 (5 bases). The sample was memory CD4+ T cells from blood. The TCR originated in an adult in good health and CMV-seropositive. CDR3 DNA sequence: TGTGCCAGTAGTATAGTGGGGGATGGCAATCAGCCCCAGCATTTT. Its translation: CASSIVGDGNQPQHF.